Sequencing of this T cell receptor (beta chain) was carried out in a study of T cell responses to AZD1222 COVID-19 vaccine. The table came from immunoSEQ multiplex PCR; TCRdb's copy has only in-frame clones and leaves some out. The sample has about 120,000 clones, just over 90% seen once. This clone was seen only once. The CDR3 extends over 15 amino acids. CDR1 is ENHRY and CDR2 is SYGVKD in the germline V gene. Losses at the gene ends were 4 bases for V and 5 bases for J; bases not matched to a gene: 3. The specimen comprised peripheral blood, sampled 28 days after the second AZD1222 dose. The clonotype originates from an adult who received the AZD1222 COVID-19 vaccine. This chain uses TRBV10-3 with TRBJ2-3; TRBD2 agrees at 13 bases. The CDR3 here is CAISGTSGSLDTQYF. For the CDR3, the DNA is TGTGCCATCAGTGGGACTAGCGGGAGCTTAGATACGCAGTATTTT.